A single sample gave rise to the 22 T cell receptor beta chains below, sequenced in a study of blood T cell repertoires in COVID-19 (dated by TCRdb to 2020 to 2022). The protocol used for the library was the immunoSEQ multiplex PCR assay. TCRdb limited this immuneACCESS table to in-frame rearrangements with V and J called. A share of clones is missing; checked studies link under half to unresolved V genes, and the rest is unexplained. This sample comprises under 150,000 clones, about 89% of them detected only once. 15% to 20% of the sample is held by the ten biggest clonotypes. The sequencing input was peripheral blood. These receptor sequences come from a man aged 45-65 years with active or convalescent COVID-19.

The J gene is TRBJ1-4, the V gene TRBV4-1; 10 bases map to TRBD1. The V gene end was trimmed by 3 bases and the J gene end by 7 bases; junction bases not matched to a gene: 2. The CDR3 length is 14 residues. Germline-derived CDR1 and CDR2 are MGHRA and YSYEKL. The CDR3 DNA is TGCGCCAGCAGCCAGGACAGGGGGTCTGAAAAACTGTTTTTT. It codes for CASSQDRGSEKLFF.

CDR3 nucleotide sequence: TGTGCCAGTAGTAGGGGACAGGGGAGTTTCGAGCAGTACTTC. Residues: CASSRGQGSFEQYF. V gene TRBV19 combines with J gene TRBJ2-7, with 10 bases fitting TRBD1. Germline values: CDR1 LNHDA, CDR2 SQIVND (reference sequence). The CDR3 covers 14 residues. V shed 4 bases, J shed 6 bases, and the junction held 6 bases outside the gene matches.

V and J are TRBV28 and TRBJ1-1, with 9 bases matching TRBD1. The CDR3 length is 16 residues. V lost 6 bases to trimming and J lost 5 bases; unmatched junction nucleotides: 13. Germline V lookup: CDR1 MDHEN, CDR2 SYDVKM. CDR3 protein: CASRWTGDYSWTEAFF. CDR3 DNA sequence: TGTGCCAGCAGGTGGACAGGGGATTATTCGTGGACTGAAGCTTTCTTT.

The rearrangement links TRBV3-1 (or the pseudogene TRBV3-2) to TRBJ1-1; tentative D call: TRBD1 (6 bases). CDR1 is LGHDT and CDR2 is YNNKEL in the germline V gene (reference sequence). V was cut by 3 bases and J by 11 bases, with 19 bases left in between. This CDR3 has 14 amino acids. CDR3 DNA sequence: TGTGCCAGCAGCCAGGCTCCGGGGGGCGCAGGGGCTTTCTTT. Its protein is CASSQAPGGAGAFF.

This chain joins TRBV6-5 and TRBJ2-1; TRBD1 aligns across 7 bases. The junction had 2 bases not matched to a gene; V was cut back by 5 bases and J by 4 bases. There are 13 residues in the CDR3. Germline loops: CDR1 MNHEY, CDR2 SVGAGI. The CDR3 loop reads CASSRTGYNEQFF. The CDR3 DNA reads TGTGCCAGCAGTCGGACAGGTTACAATGAGCAGTTCTTC.

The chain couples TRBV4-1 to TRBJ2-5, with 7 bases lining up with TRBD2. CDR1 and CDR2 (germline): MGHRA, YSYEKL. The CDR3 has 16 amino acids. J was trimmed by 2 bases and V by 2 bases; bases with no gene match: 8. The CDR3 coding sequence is TGCGCCAGCAGCCAACCGGGCAGCGGGGAACAAGAGACCCAGTACTTC. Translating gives CASSQPGSGEQETQYF.

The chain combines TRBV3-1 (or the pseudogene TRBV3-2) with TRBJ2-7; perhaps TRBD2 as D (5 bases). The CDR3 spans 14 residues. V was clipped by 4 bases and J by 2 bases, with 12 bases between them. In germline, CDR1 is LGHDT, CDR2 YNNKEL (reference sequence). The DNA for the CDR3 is TGTGCCAGCAGCCGCCGGGGAACAACCTACGAGCAGTACTTC. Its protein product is CASSRRGTTYEQYF.

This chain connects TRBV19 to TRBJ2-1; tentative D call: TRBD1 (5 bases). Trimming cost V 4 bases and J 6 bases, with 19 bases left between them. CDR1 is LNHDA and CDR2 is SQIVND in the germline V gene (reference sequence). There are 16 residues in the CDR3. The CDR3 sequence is CASSTRAGQGSNEQFF. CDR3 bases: TGTGCCAGTAGTACCCGCGCCGGGCAGGGCTCCAATGAGCAGTTCTTC.

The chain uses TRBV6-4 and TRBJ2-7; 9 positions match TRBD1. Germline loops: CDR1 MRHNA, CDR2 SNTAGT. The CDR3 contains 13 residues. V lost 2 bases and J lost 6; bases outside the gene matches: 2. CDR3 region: CASSDNRGLEQYF. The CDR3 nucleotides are TGTGCCAGCAGTGACAACAGGGGGCTCGAGCAGTACTTC.

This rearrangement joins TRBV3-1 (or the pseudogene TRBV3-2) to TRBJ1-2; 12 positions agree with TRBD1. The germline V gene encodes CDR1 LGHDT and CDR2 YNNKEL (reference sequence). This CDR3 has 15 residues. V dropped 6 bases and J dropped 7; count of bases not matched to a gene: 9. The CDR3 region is CASSLLGQGAVGYTF. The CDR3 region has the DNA TGTGCCAGCAGTCTGTTGGGACAGGGGGCCGTTGGCTACACCTTC.

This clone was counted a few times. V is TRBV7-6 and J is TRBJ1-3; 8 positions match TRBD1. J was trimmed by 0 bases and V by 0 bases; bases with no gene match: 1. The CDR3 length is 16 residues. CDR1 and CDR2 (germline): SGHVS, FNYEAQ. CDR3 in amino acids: CASSLAQGGSGNTIYF. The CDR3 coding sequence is TGTGCCAGCAGCTTAGCACAGGGGGGCTCTGGAAACACCATATATTTT.

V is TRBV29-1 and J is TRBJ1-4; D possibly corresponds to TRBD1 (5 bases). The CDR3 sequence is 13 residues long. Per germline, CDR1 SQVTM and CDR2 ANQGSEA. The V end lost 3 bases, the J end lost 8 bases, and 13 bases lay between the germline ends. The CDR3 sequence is CSVEPQGGEKLFF. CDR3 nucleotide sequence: TGCAGCGTTGAGCCCCAGGGAGGGGAAAAACTGTTTTTT.

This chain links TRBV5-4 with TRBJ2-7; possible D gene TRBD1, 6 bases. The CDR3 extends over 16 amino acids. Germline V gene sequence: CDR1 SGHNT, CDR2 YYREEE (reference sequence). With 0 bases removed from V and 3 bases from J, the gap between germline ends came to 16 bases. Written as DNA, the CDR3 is TGTGCCAGCAGCTTGGCATCCGGGACAACCATCTACGAGCAGTACTTC. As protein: CASSLASGTTIYEQYF.

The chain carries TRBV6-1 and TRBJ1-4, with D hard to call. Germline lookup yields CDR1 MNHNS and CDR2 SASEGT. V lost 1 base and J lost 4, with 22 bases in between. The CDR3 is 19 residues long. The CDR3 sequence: CASSEEEVWERDGNEKLFF. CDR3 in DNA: TGTGCCAGCAGTGAAGAGGAGGTTTGGGAAAGGGATGGTAATGAAAAACTGTTTTTT.

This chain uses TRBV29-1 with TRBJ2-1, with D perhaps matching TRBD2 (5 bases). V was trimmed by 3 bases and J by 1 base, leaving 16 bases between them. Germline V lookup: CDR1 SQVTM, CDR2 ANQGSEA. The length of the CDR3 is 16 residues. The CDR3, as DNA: TGCAGCGTTGAGGGAGACGATCCCCTATCCTACAATGAGCAGTTCTTC. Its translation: CSVEGDDPLSYNEQFF.

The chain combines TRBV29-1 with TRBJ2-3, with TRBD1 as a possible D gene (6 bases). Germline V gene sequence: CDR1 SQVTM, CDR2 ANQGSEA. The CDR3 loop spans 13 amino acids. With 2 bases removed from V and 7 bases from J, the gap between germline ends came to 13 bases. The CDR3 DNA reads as TGCAGCGTTGAAAACGCAGGGGTTAATACGCAGTATTTT. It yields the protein CSVENAGVNTQYF.

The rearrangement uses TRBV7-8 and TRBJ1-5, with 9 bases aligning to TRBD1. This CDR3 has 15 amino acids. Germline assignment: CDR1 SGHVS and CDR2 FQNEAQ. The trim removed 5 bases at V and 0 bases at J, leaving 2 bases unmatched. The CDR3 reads CASSRTGDSNQPQHF. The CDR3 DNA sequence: TGTGCCAGCAGCAGGACAGGGGATAGCAATCAGCCCCAGCATTTT.

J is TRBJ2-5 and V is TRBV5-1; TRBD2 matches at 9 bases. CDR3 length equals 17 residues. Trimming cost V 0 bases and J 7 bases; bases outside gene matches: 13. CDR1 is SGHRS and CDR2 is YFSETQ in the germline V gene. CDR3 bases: TGCGCCAGCAGCTTGGAGTTAGCGGGAGAATTTTCGGGGACCCAGTACTTC. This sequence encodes CASSLELAGEFSGTQYF.

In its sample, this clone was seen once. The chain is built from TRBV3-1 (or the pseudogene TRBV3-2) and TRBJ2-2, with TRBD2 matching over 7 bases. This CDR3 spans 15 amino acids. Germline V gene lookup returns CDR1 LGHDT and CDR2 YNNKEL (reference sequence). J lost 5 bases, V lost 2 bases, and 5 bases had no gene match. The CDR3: CASSQRLAHTGELFF. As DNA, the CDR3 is TGTGCCAGCAGCCAAAGACTAGCACATACCGGGGAGCTGTTTTTT.

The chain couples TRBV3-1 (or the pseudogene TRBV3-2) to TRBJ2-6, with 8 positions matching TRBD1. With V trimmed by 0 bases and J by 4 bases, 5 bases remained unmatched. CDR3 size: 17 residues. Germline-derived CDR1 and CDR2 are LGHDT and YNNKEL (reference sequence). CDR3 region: CASSQETGGSGANVLTF. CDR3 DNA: TGTGCCAGCAGCCAAGAAACAGGGGGATCAGGGGCCAACGTCCTGACTTTC.

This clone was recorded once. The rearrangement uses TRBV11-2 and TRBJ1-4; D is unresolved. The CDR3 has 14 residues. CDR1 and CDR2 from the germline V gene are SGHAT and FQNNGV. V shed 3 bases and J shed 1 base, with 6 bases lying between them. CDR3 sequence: CASSFSGTNEKLFF. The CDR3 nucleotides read TGTGCCAGCAGCTTCAGCGGAACTAATGAAAAACTGTTTTTT.

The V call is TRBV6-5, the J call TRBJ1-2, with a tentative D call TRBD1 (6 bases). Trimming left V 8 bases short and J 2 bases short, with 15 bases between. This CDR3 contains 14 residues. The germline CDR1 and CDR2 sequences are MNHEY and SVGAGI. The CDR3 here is CASGWDTHNYGYTF. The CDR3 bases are TGTGCCAGCGGATGGGACACCCACAACTATGGCTACACCTTC.